Listed below are T cell receptor beta chains from one sample, sequenced in a study of shared clonotypes between healthy human individuals. Using immunoSEQ multiplex PCR, the repertoire was profiled, and TCRdb retains in-frame clones only, with some absent. Counted here are 1.6 million or so clones, around 98.5% occurring once; the ten biggest clones make up about 0.34%. The sample taken for sequencing was naive CD4+ T cells sorted from blood. Receptors were obtained from a man aged 25-45 years in good health. Both conserved end residues are part of each CDR3. D genes are given only for firm matches. The listing skips clone size in some rows; elsewhere it reads once, few, many or a size class.

V gene	D gene	J gene	clone size	CDR3 protein	CDR3 DNA
TRBV4-3	NA	TRBJ2-7	NA	CASSPGGTGTYEQYF	TGCGCCAGCAGTCCTGGGGGGACGGGGACCTACGAGCAGTACTTC
TRBV2	TRBD1	TRBJ1-5	once	CARKTGRPYQPQHF	TGTGCCAGAAAGACAGGGCGGCCCTATCAGCCCCAGCATTTT
TRBV5-1	NA	TRBJ2-1	few	CASSPGSQLSYNEQFF	TGCGCCAGCAGCCCCGGATCTCAACTTTCCTACAATGAGCAGTTCTTC
TRBV5-1	NA	TRBJ1-5	NA	CASSPGDSNQPQHF	TGCGCCAGCAGCCCTGGGGATAGCAATCAGCCCCAGCATTTT
TRBV9	TRBD1	TRBJ2-1	NA	CATWTGKTSSYNEQFF	TGTGCCACCTGGACAGGCAAAACAAGCTCCTACAATGAGCAGTTCTTC
TRBV7-9	TRBD2	TRBJ2-2	NA	CASSLDVKREVRGELFF	TGTGCCAGCAGCTTAGATGTTAAGCGGGAGGTCCGCGGGGAGCTGTTTTTT
TRBV7-6	NA	TRBJ1-1	NA	CASSSYTGNTEAFF	TGTGCCAGCAGCTCCTACACCGGGAACACTGAAGCTTTCTTT
TRBV7-2	NA	TRBJ2-1	NA	CASSPRLYNEQFF	TGTGCCAGCAGCCCCCGACTGTACAATGAGCAGTTCTTC
TRBV28	TRBD1	TRBJ2-5	NA	CASRAGGPTQYF	TGTGCCAGCAGGGCAGGGGGCCCGACCCAGTACTTC
TRBV15	NA	TRBJ2-2	NA	CATSRDRIPRELFF	TGTGCCACCAGCAGAGACCGAATTCCTCGGGAGCTGTTTTTT
TRBV5-6	NA	TRBJ2-7	NA	CASSLYGYPYEQYF	TGTGCCAGCAGCTTGTACGGGTACCCCTACGAGCAGTACTTC
TRBV10-1	TRBD1	TRBJ2-7	NA	CASSEIGQGTHREQYF	TGCGCCAGCAGTGAGATCGGACAGGGTACGCATAGGGAGCAGTACTTC
TRBV29-1	NA	TRBJ2-3	NA	CSGTKRTDTQYF	TGCAGCGGGACCAAACGCACAGATACGCAGTATTTT
TRBV7-2	TRBD1	TRBJ2-4	NA	CASSYTGTGLQYF	TGTGCCAGCAGTTACACCGGGACAGGATTACAGTACTTC
TRBV4-2	NA	TRBJ2-7	NA	CASSQVQGSGVSYEQYF	TGTGCCAGCAGCCAAGTTCAAGGAAGCGGAGTCTCCTACGAGCAGTACTTC
TRBV5-1	NA	TRBJ2-5	once	CASSLVVMETQYF	TGCGCCAGCAGCTTGGTAGTAATGGAGACCCAGTACTTC
TRBV6-1	NA	TRBJ1-4	NA	CASRQQNEKLFF	TGTGCCAGCAGACAGCAAAATGAAAAACTGTTTTTT
TRBV18	NA	TRBJ1-5	NA	CASSLGLGEGRGDQPQHF	TGTGCCAGCTCACTAGGACTAGGTGAGGGGCGAGGGGATCAGCCCCAGCATTTT
TRBV7-9	NA	TRBJ2-1	once	CASSFSDSDNEQFF	TGTGCCAGCAGCTTCTCCGACTCGGACAATGAGCAGTTCTTC
TRBV5-1	NA	TRBJ2-7	NA	CASSKGLASLGEQYF	TGCGCCAGCAGCAAGGGACTCGCTAGCCTGGGGGAGCAGTACTTC
TRBV7-9	NA	TRBJ2-7	NA	CASSQDNYSYEQYF	TGTGCCAGCAGCCAGGACAACTACTCCTACGAGCAGTACTTC
TRBV5-4	NA	TRBJ2-1	NA	CASSSRASYNEQFF	TGTGCCAGCTCGTCAAGGGCCTCCTACAATGAGCAGTTCTTC
TRBV30	NA	TRBJ2-7	NA	CAWRDGPGEQYF	TGTGCCTGGAGAGACGGCCCCGGCGAGCAGTACTTC
TRBV18	NA	TRBJ1-2	once	CASSPPYGNYGYTF	TGTGCCAGCTCACCACCATACGGGAACTATGGCTACACCTTC
TRBV9	NA	TRBJ1-3	NA	CASSVEQPGNTIYF	TGTGCCAGCAGCGTAGAACAACCTGGAAACACCATATATTTT
TRBV2	TRBD1	TRBJ2-7	NA	CAGGTGGYEQYF	TGTGCCGGAGGGACAGGGGGCTACGAGCAGTACTTC
TRBV5-1	NA	TRBJ1-2	NA	CASSLAAGQNYGYTF	TGCGCCAGCAGCTTGGCCGCAGGGCAAAACTATGGCTACACCTTC
TRBV28	NA	TRBJ2-7	NA	CASSLTPRVEQYF	TGTGCCAGCAGTTTGACACCCAGGGTCGAGCAGTACTTC
TRBV7-2	NA	TRBJ2-3	NA	CASSLRRGDGDTQYF	TGTGCCAGCAGCTTACGGCGGGGAGACGGCGATACGCAGTATTTT